One and the same sample provided the 12 T cell receptor beta chains below, sequenced in a study of T cells in Graves' hyperthyroidism and ophthalmopathy. Regions amplified from RNA transcripts were the TCR beta CDR3 regions. The HTBI primer set drove a first-round RT-PCR of the TCR CDR3. TCRdb re-analysed the multiplex PCR reads in MiXCR, keeping a single row per CDR3 protein. The sample records more than 500,000 distinct CDR3 sequences, 16% being singletons. Sequencing used blood. These receptors all stem from a woman aged 30 to 39 with Graves' hyperthyroidism.

The V call is TRBV7-6, the J call TRBJ1-3; D unresolved. V was pared by 0 bases and J by 0 bases, with 12 bases between. The CDR3 length is 17 residues. CDR1 is SGHVS, CDR2 FNYEAQ, per germline. The chain's CDR3 is CASSLADSRSSGNTIYF. CDR3 nucleotide sequence: TGTGCCAGCAGCTTAGCGGACTCGAGGAGCTCTGGAAACACCATATATTTT. The entire variable domain, with the rest obtained from reference TRBV7-6 and TRBJ1-3, is as follows: GAGVSQSPRYKVTKRGQDVALRCDPISGHVSLYWYRQALGQGPEFLTYFNYEAQQDKSGLPNDRFSAERPEGSISTLTIQRTEQRDSAMYRCASSLADSRSSGNTIYFGEGSWLTVV.

This clonotype was recorded once. The gene calls are TRBV13 and TRBJ2-1, with TRBD2 identical over 12 bases. The trim removed 5 bases at V and 2 bases at J, leaving 4 bases unmatched. Germline assignment: CDR1 PRHDT and CDR2 FYEKMQ (reference sequence). The CDR3 totals 16 residues. CDR3 sequence (DNA): TGTGCCAGCAGCATTCGGACTAGCGGGACCTACAATGAGCAGTTCTTC. Residues: CASSIRTSGTYNEQFF.

This clonotype was observed at least ten times. V usage is TRBV28 and J usage is TRBJ2-3; 10 nucleotides line up with TRBD2. Germline-derived CDR1 and CDR2 are MDHEN and SYDVKM. V was clipped by 4 bases and J by 4 bases; unmatched bases: 11. This CDR3 has 17 amino acids. The CDR3: CASSSAASGRIPDTQYF. CDR3 nucleotides: TGTGCCAGCAGTTCCGCGGCTAGCGGGAGAATTCCAGATACGCAGTATTTT.

This clonotype has at least ten counts. The chain combines TRBV5-1 with TRBJ2-3; D is ambiguous. The CDR3 is 12 residues long. From germline, CDR1 is SGHRS and CDR2 YFSETQ. Trimming stripped 1 base from V and 5 bases from J, with 5 bases between. CDR3 sequence (DNA): TGCGCCAGCAGCTTGAACCTAGATACGCAGTATTTT. Translating gives CASSLNLDTQYF.

This clonotype occurred many times. The chain combines TRBV28 with TRBJ2-7; D gene uncertain. V gave up 2 bases and J gave up 2 bases, with 13 bases separating them. From germline, CDR1 is MDHEN and CDR2 SYDVKM. CDR3 size: 15 residues. The CDR3 loop reads CASSLGAQVPYEQYF. The CDR3 DNA reads as TGTGCCAGCAGTTTAGGTGCCCAGGTCCCCTACGAGCAGTACTTC.

In this sample, this clonotype turned up many times. V usage is TRBV13 and J usage is TRBJ1-1; the match to TRBD1 covers 8 bases. Germline loops: CDR1 PRHDT, CDR2 FYEKMQ (reference sequence). The CDR3 sequence is 13 residues long. V dropped 7 bases and J dropped 4; count of bases not matched to a gene: 5. The CDR3 DNA reads TGTGCCAGCAAAAGGACAGGGAGCACTGAAGCTTTCTTT. Its protein product is CASKRTGSTEAFF.

This clonotype was seen many times. The chain joins TRBV7-3 to TRBJ2-1, with 11 bases that match TRBD1. The CDR3 contains 14 residues. CDR1 is SGHTA, CDR2 FQGTGA, per germline. With 5 bases clipped from V and 6 bases from J, the junction kept 3 bases outside the gene matches. CDR3 amino acids: CASSPDRGRNEQFF. CDR3 DNA: TGTGCCAGCAGCCCGGACAGGGGGCGCAATGAGCAGTTCTTC.

This clonotype has just one count. V and J are TRBV19 and TRBJ2-1; D ambiguous. TRBJ2-7 explains the end of the DNA better; the J call may be wrong. CDR3 length: 13 amino acids. Germline-derived CDR1 and CDR2 are LNHDA and SQIVND (reference sequence). The CDR3, as DNA: TGTGCCAGTAGTATGAGGCGGCACAATGAGCAGTACTTC. Translated: CASSMRRHNEQYF.

This clonotype was found a few times. The chain links TRBV6-2 or TRBV6-3 to TRBJ2-2; no definite D call. Trimming took off 7 bases at V and 6 bases at J, with 6 bases between the two ends. CDR3 length equals 11 residues. CDR1 MNHEY and CDR2 SVGEGT come from the germline V gene. The CDR3 sequence: CASTYAGELFF. In DNA, the CDR3 is TGTGCCAGCACCTACGCCGGGGAGCTGTTTTTT.

This clonotype was seen ten or more times. The chain uses TRBV10-3 and TRBJ1-2; 9 nucleotides match TRBD1. With 4 bases clipped from V and 8 bases from J, the junction kept 11 bases outside the gene matches. The CDR3 length is 15 residues. CDR1 and CDR2 (germline): ENHRY, SYGVKD. Here the CDR3 reads CAISAPGQGIPGYTF. The DNA for the CDR3 is TGTGCCATCAGTGCCCCGGGACAGGGAATTCCCGGCTACACCTTC.

This rearrangement joins TRBV20-1 to TRBJ1-2, with a possible D match to TRBD1 (6 bases). The CDR3 sequence is 16 residues long. Between the trimmed V and J ends, which lost 4 bases and 2 bases, there was a span of 20 bases. The germline V gene encodes CDR1 DFQATT and CDR2 SNEGSKA (reference sequence). Here the CDR3 DNA reads TGCAGTGCTACAATGTCAGGGGAAGTTTGGAACTATGGCTACACCTTC. Translation gives CSATMSGEVWNYGYTF.

This clonotype was recorded a few times. The V gene is TRBV13, the J gene TRBJ2-2; D unclear. V was cut by 3 bases and J by 3 bases, with 8 bases left in between. The length of the CDR3 is 14 residues. CDR1 is PRHDT and CDR2 is FYEKMQ in the germline V gene (reference sequence). This CDR3 reads CASSFSTYTGELFF. CDR3 bases: TGTGCCAGCAGCTTTAGTACCTACACCGGGGAGCTGTTTTTT.